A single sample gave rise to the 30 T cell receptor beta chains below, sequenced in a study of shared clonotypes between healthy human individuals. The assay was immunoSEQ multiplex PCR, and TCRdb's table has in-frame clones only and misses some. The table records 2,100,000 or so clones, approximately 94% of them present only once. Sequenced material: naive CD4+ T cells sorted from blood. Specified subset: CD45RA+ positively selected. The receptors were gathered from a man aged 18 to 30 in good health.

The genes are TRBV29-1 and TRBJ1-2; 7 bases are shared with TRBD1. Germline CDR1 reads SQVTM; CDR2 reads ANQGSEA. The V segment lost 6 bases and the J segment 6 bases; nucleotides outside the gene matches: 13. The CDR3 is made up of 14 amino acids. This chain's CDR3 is CSVGGSTGTDGYTF. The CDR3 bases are TGCAGCGTGGGGGGATCGACAGGGACGGATGGCTACACCTTC. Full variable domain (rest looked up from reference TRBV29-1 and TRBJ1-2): SAVISQKPSRDICQRGTSLTIQCQVDSQVTMMFWYRQQPGQSLTLIATANQGSEATYESGFVIDKFPISRPNLTFSTLTVSNMSPEDSSIYLCSVGGSTGTDGYTFGSGTRLTVV.

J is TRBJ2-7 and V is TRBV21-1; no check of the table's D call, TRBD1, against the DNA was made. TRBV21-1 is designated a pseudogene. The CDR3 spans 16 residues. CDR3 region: CASSALRQDPNSGQYF. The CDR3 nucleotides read TGTGCCAGCAGCGCCCTGCGACAGGACCCGAACTCCGGGCAGTACTTC.

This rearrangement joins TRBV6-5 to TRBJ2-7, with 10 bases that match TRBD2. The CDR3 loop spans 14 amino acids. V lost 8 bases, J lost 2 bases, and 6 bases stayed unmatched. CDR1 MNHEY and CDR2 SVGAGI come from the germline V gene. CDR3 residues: CASGRTSGPYEQYF. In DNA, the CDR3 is TGTGCCAGCGGAAGGACTAGCGGACCCTACGAGCAGTACTTC.

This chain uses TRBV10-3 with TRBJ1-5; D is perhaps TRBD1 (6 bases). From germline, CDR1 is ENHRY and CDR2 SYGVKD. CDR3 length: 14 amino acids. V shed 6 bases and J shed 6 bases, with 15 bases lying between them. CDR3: CAISDYRDGQPQHF. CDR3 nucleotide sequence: TGTGCCATCAGCGACTACAGGGATGGTCAGCCCCAGCATTTT.

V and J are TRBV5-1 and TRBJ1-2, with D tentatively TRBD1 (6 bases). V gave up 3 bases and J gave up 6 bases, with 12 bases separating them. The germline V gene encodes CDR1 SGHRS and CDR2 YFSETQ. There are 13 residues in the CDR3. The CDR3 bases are TGCGCCAGCAGCTCGGACAGAAACCATGGCTACACCTTC. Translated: CASSSDRNHGYTF.

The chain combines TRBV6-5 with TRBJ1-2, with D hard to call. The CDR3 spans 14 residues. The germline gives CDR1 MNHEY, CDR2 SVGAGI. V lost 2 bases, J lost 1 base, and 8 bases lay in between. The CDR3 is CASSYDALNYGYTF. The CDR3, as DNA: TGTGCCAGCAGTTACGATGCGCTTAACTATGGCTACACCTTC.

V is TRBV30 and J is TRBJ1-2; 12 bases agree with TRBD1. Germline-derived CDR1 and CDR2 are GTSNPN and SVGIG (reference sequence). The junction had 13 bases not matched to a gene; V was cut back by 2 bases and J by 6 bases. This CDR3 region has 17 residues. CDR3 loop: CAWSMGLGGQGANGYTF. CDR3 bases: TGTGCCTGGAGTATGGGCTTGGGGGGACAGGGGGCGAATGGCTACACCTTC.

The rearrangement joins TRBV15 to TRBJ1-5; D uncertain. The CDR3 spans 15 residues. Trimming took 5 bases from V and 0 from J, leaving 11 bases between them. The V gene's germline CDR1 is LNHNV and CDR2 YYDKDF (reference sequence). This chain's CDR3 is CATSQKGFSNQPQHF. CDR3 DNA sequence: TGTGCCACCAGCCAGAAAGGGTTTAGCAATCAGCCCCAGCATTTT.

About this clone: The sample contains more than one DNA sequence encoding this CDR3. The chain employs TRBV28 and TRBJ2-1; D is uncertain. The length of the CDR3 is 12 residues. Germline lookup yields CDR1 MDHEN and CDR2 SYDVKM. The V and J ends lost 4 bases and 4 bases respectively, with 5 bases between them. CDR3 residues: CASSWGYNEQFF. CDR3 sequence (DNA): TGTGCCAGCAGTTGGGGATACAATGAGCAGTTCTTC.

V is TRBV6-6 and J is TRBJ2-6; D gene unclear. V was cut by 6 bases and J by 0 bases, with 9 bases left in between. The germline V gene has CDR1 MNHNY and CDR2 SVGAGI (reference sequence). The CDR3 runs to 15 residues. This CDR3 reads CASSPDASGANVLTF. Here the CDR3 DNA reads TGTGCCAGCAGCCCCGACGCCTCTGGGGCCAACGTCCTGACTTTC.

CDR3 region: CAISEQASSTDTQYF. CDR3 coding DNA: TGTGCCATCAGTGAGCAAGCTTCTAGCACAGATACGCAGTATTTT. This chain joins TRBV10-3 and TRBJ2-3; D is uncertain. Germline CDR1 and CDR2: ENHRY and SYGVKD. V was pared by 2 bases and J by 0 bases, with 9 bases between. The CDR3 spans 15 residues.

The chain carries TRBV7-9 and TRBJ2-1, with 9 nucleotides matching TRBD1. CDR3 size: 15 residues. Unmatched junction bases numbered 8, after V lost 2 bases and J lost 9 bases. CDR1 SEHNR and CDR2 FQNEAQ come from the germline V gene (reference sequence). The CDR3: CASSLTGQGLGEQFF. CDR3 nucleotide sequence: TGTGCCAGCAGCTTAACGGGACAGGGTTTGGGTGAGCAGTTCTTC.

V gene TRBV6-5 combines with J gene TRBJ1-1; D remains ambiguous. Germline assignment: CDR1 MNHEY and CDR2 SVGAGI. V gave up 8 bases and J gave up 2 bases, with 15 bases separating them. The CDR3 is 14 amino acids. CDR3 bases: TGTGCCAGCGAACCCGGGTCCGGAAACACTGAAGCTTTCTTT. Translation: CASEPGSGNTEAFF.

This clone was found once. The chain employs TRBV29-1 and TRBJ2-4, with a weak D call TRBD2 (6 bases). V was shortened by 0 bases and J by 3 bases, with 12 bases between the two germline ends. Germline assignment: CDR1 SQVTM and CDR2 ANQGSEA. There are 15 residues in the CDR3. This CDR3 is CSVEDRVGGKNIQYF. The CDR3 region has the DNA TGCAGCGTTGAAGACAGGGTCGGGGGCAAAAACATTCAGTACTTC.

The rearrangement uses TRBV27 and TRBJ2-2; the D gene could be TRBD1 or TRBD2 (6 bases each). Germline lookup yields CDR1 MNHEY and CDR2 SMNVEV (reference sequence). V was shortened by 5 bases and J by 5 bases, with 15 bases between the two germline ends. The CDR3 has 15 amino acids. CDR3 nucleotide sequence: TGTGCCAGCAGTCCGGGAGCAGGGGTGACCGGGGAGCTGTTTTTT. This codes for CASSPGAGVTGELFF.

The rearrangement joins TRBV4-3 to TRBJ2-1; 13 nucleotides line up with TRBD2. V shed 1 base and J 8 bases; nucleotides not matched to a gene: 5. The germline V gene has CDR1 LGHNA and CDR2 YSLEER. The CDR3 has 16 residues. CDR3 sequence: CASSQGTSGRFDEQFF. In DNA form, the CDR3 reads TGCGCCAGCAGCCAAGGGACTAGCGGGAGATTCGATGAGCAGTTCTTC.

The CDR3 DNA follows: TGTGCCAGCAGCCCACGCCTAGCGGGGGCCTACAATGAGCAGTTCTTC. Protein product: CASSPRLAGAYNEQFF. The chain carries TRBV28 and TRBJ2-1, with 10 bases identical to TRBD2. Germline V gene lookup returns CDR1 MDHEN and CDR2 SYDVKM. The CDR3 has 16 residues. V dropped 6 bases and J dropped 2; count of bases not matched to a gene: 7.

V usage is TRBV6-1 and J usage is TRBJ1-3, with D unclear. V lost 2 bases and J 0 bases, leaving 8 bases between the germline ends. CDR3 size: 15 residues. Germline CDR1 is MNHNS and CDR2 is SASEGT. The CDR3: CASSETAISGNTIYF. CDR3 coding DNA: TGTGCCAGCAGTGAAACGGCAATCTCTGGAAACACCATATATTTT.

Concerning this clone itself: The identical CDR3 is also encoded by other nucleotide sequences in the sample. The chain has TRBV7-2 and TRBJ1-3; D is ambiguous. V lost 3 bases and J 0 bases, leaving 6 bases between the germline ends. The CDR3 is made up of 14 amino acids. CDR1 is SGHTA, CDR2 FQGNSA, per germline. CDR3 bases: TGTGCCAGCAGCTTGGGGAGCTCTGGAAACACCATATATTTT. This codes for CASSLGSSGNTIYF.

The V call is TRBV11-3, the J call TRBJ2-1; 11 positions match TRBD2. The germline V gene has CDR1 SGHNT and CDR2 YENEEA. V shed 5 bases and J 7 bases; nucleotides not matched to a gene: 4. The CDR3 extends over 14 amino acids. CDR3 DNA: TGTGCCAGCAGCCCCACTAGCGGGAGAAATGAGCAGTTCTTC. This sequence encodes CASSPTSGRNEQFF.

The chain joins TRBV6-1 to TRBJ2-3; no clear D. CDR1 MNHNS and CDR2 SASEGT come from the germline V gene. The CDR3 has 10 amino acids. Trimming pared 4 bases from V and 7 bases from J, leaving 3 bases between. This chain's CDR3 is CASSGYTQYF. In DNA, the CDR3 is TGTGCCAGCAGTGGGTATACGCAGTATTTT.

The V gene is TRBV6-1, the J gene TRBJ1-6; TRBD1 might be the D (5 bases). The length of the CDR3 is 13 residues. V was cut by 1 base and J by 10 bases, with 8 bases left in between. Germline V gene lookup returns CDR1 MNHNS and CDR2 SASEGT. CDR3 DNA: TGTGCCAGCAGTGAAGGGGGCAAATCACCCCTCCACTTT. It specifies CASSEGGKSPLHF.

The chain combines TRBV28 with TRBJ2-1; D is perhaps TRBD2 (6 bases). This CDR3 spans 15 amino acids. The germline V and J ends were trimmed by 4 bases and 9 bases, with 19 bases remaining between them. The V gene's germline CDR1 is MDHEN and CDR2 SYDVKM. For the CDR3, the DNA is TGTGCCAGCAGTTCCGCGGAGGGGCCTACAGGTGAGCAGTTCTTC. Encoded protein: CASSSAEGPTGEQFF.

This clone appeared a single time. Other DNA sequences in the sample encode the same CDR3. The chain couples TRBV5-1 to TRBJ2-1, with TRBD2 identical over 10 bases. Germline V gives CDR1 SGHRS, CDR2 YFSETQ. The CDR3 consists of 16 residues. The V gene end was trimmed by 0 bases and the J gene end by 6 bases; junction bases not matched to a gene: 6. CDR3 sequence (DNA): TGCGCCAGCAGCTTGGACCCTAGCGGGAGAGCCAATGAGCAGTTCTTC. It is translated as CASSLDPSGRANEQFF.

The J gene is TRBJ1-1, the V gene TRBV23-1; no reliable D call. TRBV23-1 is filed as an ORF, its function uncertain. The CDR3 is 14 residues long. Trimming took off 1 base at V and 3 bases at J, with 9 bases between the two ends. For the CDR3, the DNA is TGCGCCAGCAGTCAATTCAGACACGACACTGAAGCTTTCTTT. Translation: CASSQFRHDTEAFF.

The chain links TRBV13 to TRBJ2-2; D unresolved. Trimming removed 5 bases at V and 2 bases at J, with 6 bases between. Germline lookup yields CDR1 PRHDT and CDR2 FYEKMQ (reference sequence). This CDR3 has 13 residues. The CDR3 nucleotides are TGTGCCAGCAGCCACGTTAACACCGGGGAGCTGTTTTTT. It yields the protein CASSHVNTGELFF.

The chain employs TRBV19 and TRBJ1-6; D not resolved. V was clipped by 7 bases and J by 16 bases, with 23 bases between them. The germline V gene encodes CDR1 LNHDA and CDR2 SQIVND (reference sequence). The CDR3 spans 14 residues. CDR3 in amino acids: CASMKPQVSPRLHF. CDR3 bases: TGTGCCAGTATGAAGCCACAAGTCTCTCCTCGACTCCACTTT. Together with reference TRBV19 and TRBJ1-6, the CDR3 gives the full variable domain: DGGITQSPKYLFRKEGQNVTLSCEQNLNHDAMYWYRQDPGQGLRLIYYSQIVNDFQKGDIAEGYSVSREKKESFPLTVTSAQKNPTAFYLCASMKPQVSPRLHFGNGTRLTVT.

As DNA, the CDR3 is TGTGCCAGTAGTGACTATAGCGGTAGGATACAAGAGACCCAGTACTTC. Its protein is CASSDYSGRIQETQYF. The V gene is TRBV19, the J gene TRBJ2-5, with TRBD2 as a possible D gene (6 bases). Germline CDR1 and CDR2: LNHDA and SQIVND (reference sequence). V gave up 5 bases and J gave up 2 bases, with 18 bases separating them. CDR3 length equals 16 residues.

CDR3 DNA: TGTGCCAGCAGTGTCGGGACTTACCAAGAGACCCAGTACTTC. Amino acids: CASSVGTYQETQYF. The chain combines TRBV6-1 with TRBJ2-5; TRBD2 is a possible D gene (6 bases). The CDR3 covers 14 residues. Per the germline V gene, CDR1 is MNHNS and CDR2 is SASEGT. The germline V and J ends were trimmed by 4 bases and 0 bases, with 9 bases remaining between them.

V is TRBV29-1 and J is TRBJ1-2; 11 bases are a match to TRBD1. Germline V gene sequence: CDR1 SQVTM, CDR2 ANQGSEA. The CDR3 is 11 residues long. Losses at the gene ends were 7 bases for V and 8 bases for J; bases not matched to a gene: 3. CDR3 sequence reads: CSDGTGGGYTF. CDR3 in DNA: TGCAGCGACGGGACAGGGGGAGGCTACACCTTC.